The 8 T cell receptor beta chains below come from one sample, sequenced in a study of OX40 agonist ivuxolimab in advanced cancers. The protocol was immunoSEQ multiplex PCR, while the TCRdb copy is restricted to in-frame clones and leaves out a portion. The sample includes some 20,000 clones, around nine tenths of them seen just once. Sequencing used CD4+ or CD8+ T cells sorted from blood, obtained in a trial of the OX40 agonist ivuxolimab. These receptors came from an adult with an advanced solid tumor such as melanoma, head and neck, liver or kidney cancer.

The chain employs TRBV7-9 and TRBJ2-7; D may correspond to TRBD1 or TRBD2 (5 bases each). V gave up 2 bases and J gave up 2 bases, with 7 bases separating them. The germline gives CDR1 SEHNR, CDR2 FQNEAQ (reference sequence). CDR3 length: 13 amino acids. CDR3 in amino acids: CASSLRGAYEQYF. DNA for the CDR3: TGTGCCAGCAGCTTAAGGGGAGCCTACGAGCAGTACTTC.

V and J are TRBV5-1 and TRBJ2-7; TRBD1 agrees at 9 bases. CDR1 is SGHRS and CDR2 is YFSETQ in the germline V gene. The CDR3 contains 14 residues. Trimming removed 7 bases from V and 0 bases from J; junction bases left unmatched: 5. The CDR3 sequence: CASGKGQGSYEQYF. The CDR3, as DNA: TGCGCCAGCGGGAAGGGACAGGGCTCCTACGAGCAGTACTTC.

Here the CDR3 reads CSVEDPTDGASTDTQYF. The CDR3 DNA sequence: TGCAGCGTTGAAGACCCTACCGACGGAGCTAGCACAGATACGCAGTATTTT. The V gene is TRBV29-1, the J gene TRBJ2-3; D call uncertain. Germline V CDR1 and CDR2: SQVTM, ANQGSEA. CDR3 length equals 17 residues. V shed 0 bases and J shed 0 bases, with 16 bases lying between them.

The chain has TRBV5-6 and TRBJ2-3, with 11 bases that match TRBD1. The CDR3 sequence is 15 residues long. Germline values: CDR1 SGHDT, CDR2 YYEEEE. Trimming cost V 6 bases and J 6 bases; bases outside gene matches: 9. The CDR3 here is CASITTGQGADTQYF. CDR3 coding DNA: TGTGCCAGCATCACAACCGGACAGGGGGCCGATACGCAGTATTTT.

The CDR3 DNA reads as TGTGCCAGCAGCTCTTTTGGGACAGCTATGCAAGAGACCCAGTACTTC. Encoded protein: CASSSFGTAMQETQYF. V is TRBV11-2 and J is TRBJ2-5, with 7 bases aligning to TRBD1. V lost 4 bases and J lost 2; bases outside the gene matches: 10. Germline V lookup: CDR1 SGHAT, CDR2 FQNNGV. The CDR3 extends over 16 amino acids.

The V and J genes are TRBV27 and TRBJ1-6, with D possibly TRBD1 on 5 matching bases. The V and J ends lost 1 base and 10 bases respectively, with 8 bases between them. Per germline, CDR1 MNHEY and CDR2 SMNVEV (reference sequence). This CDR3 comprises 13 residues. The CDR3 reads CASSLLGGSPLHF. DNA for the CDR3: TGTGCCAGCAGTTTATTGGGGGGATCACCCCTCCACTTT.

V usage is TRBV2 and J usage is TRBJ2-1; TRBD1 agrees at 7 bases. The CDR3 has 15 residues. Germline assignment: CDR1 SNHLY and CDR2 FYNNEI. Germline trimming cut 6 bases from V and 3 bases from J; bases unmatched to any gene: 8. The CDR3 DNA reads TGTGCCAGCAGGGAACCCAGGGGGAGCTACAATGAGCAGTTCTTC. It translates to CASREPRGSYNEQFF.

V is TRBV4-1 and J is TRBJ2-6; D remains ambiguous. The CDR3 is 15 amino acids. Germline values: CDR1 MGHRA, CDR2 YSYEKL. Trimming left V 6 bases short and J 1 base short, with 10 bases between. CDR3 protein: CASRLDGSGANVLTF. CDR3 DNA sequence: TGCGCCAGCAGACTTGACGGGTCTGGGGCCAACGTCCTGACTTTC.